This entry concerns a single TCR beta chain. The data were taken from a study of blood T cell repertoires in COVID-19. On the study more broadly: Collection of acute and convalescent COVID-19 samples took place in the United States, Italy and Spain.

Per the authors' pipeline: Counts of nucleated cells, estimated from reference gene primer amplification, were obtained. Using immunoSEQ multiplex PCR, the repertoire was profiled, and TCRdb retains in-frame clones only, with some absent. The D gene and trimming were derived from the DNA, and the V and J assignments and clone size from that table. The data show about 160,000 clones, around 80% seen once. What was sequenced was peripheral blood. This receptor was identified in a woman between 55 and 75 years old with acute or convalescent COVID-19.

CDR3 sequence reads: CASSPTSGGSYEQYF. CDR3 nucleotides: TGTGCCAGCTCACCGACTAGCGGGGGGTCCTACGAGCAGTACTTC. This sequence joins TRBV18 and TRBJ2-7; 13 bases agree with TRBD2. This CDR3 comprises 15 residues. Germline V gene lookup returns CDR1 KGHSH and CDR2 LQKENI. J gave up 1 base and V 3 bases, and 0 bases lay outside the gene matches.